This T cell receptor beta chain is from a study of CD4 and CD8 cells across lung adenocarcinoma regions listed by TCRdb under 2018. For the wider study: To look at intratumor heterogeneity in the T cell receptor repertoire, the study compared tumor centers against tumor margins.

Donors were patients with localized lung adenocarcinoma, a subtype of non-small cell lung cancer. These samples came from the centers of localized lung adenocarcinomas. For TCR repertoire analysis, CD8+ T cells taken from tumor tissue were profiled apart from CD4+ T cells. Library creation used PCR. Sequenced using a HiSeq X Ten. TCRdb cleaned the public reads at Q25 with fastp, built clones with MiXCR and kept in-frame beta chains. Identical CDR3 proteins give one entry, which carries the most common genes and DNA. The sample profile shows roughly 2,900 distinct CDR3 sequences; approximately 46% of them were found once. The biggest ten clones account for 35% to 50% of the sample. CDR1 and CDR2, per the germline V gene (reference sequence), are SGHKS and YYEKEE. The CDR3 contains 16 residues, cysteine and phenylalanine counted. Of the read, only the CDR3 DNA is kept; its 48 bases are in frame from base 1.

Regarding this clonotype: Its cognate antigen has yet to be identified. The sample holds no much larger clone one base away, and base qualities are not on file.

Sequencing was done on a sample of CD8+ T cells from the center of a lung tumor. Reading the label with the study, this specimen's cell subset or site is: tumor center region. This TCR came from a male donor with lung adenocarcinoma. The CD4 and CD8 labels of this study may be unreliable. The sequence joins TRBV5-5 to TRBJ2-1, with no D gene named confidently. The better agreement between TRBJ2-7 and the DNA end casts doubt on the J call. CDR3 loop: CASSLGRLESSYEQYF. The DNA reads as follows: TGTGCCAGCAGCTTGGGCAGGTTGGAGAGCTCCTACGAGCAGTACTTC.